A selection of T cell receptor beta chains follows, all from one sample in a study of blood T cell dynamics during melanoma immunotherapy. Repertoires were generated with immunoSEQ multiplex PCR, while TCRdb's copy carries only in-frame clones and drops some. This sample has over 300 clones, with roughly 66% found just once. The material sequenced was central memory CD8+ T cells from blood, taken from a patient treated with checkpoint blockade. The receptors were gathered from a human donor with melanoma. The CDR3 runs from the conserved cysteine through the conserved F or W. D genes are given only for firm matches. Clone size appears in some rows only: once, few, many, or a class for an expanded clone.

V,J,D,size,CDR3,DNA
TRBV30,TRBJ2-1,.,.,CAWSEGEREYNEQFF,TGTGCCTGGAGTGAGGGAGAGAGAGAGTACAATGAGCAGTTCTTC
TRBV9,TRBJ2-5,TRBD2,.,CASSVSGRASETQYF,TGTGCCAGCAGCGTTAGCGGGAGGGCCTCGGAGACCCAGTACTTC
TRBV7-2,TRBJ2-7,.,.,CASSSTGGTRGEQYF,TGTGCCAGCAGCAGTACAGGAGGGACGAGGGGCGAGCAGTACTTC
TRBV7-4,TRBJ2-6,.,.,CASSRKSSSQSRANVLTF,TGTGCCAGCAGCCGGAAGTCCAGCTCACAAAGTCGGGCCAACGTCCTGACTTTC
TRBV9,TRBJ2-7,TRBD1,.,CASSEGATYEQYF,TGTGCCAGCAGCGAGGGGGCTACCTACGAGCAGTACTTC
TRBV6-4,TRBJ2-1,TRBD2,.,CASSKRGGEHNEQFF,TGTGCCAGCAGTAAACGGGGAGGGGAGCACAATGAGCAGTTCTTC
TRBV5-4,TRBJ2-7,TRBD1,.,CASSFQPGTGDSYEQYF,TGTGCCAGCAGTTTCCAACCGGGGACAGGTGACTCCTACGAGCAGTACTTC
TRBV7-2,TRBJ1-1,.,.,CASSLSVRNTEAFF,TGTGCCAGCAGCTTATCGGTTAGGAACACTGAAGCTTTCTTT
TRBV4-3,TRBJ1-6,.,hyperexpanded,CASSQDGENSPLHF,TGCGCCAGCAGCCAAGATGGGGAAAATTCACCCCTCCACTTT
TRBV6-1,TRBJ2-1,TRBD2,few,CASTLAEYNEQFF,TGTGCCAGCACGCTAGCGGAATACAATGAGCAGTTCTTC
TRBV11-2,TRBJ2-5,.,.,CASSFGDRNQETQYF,TGTGCCAGCAGCTTCGGCGACAGGAACCAAGAGACCCAGTACTTC
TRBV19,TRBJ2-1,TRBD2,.,CASSISGRGDEQFF,TGTGCCAGTAGTATTAGCGGGAGAGGTGATGAGCAGTTCTTC
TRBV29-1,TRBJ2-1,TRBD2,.,CSVEDPLTLADNEQFF,TGCAGCGTTGAAGATCCTTTAACGCTAGCGGACAATGAGCAGTTCTTC
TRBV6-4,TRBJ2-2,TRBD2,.,CASSDSTVAGDTGELFF,TGTGCCAGCAGTGACTCGACGGTAGCGGGAGACACCGGGGAGCTGTTTTTT
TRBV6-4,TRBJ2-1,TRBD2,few,CASSESGGGHNEQFF,TGTGCCAGCAGCGAGAGCGGGGGGGGCCACAATGAGCAGTTCTTC
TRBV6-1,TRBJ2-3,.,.,CASSDGTSTDTQYF,TGTGCCAGCAGTGACGGGACTAGCACAGATACGCAGTATTTT
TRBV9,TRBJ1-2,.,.,CASSVGTGVDGYTF,TGTGCCAGCAGCGTGGGGACGGGGGTGGATGGCTACACCTTC
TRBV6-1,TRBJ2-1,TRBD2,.,CAISFLAGVTDEQFF,TGTGCCATCTCCTTCCTAGCGGGAGTGACTGATGAGCAGTTCTTC
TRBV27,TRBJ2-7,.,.,CASSSTSWDEQYF,TGTGCCAGCAGTAGTACTAGCTGGGACGAGCAGTACTTC
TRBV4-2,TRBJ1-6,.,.,CASSQDLTNSPLHF,TGTGCCAGCAGCCAAGATCTTACCAATTCACCCCTCCACTTT